The next 16 T cell receptor beta chains were all read from a single sample in a study of T cells expressing NK-cell markers. TCRdb reprocessed the 5' RACE reads, keeping one entry per CDR3 protein, no DNA. The sample is made up of roughly 180,000 distinct CDR3 sequences, and the top ten hold about 18% of it. Specimen: blood T cells: a sorted CD56 or NKG2C T cell subset, CD4+ or CD8+ T cells, or bulk PBMC T cells (not recorded which). These receptors came from a woman between 18 and 70 years old in good health.

The chain carries TRBV2 and TRBJ2-2; the TRBD2 assignment by TCRdb is unverifiable without DNA. The CDR3 consists of 17 residues. The germline CDR1 and CDR2 sequences are SNHLY and FYNNEI. The CDR3 here is CASSAKSGRTNTGELFF.

The chain carries TRBV5-4 and TRBJ2-5; TCRdb lists TRBD2, though no DNA is available to test this call. The CDR3 covers 14 residues. The germline gives CDR1 SGHNT, CDR2 YYREEE (reference sequence). The CDR3 sequence: CASSWSGTQETQYF.

This chain links TRBV4-1 with TRBJ1-1; TCRdb returns TRBD1, unconfirmable since there is no DNA. The CDR3 extends over 15 amino acids. Germline assignment: CDR1 MGHRA and CDR2 YSYEKL. The CDR3 reads CASSQVGAMNTEAFF.

The chain couples TRBV5-6 to TRBJ2-6; without DNA, the TCRdb call of TRBD1 cannot be checked. This CDR3 has 16 amino acids. Germline-derived CDR1 and CDR2 are SGHDT and YYEEEE. The CDR3 sequence is CASSLDVGAGANVLTF.

The V and J genes are TRBV5-6 and TRBJ2-1; the TCRdb call, TRBD1, lacks DNA for checking. Germline CDR1 and CDR2: SGHDT and YYEEEE. CDR3 length: 15 amino acids. This chain's CDR3 is CASSSTGISYNEQFF.

The chain employs TRBV10-3 and TRBJ2-7; TCRdb gives TRBD1 as the D gene, but with no DNA this cannot be confirmed. Germline V gene data show CDR1 as ENHRY and CDR2 as SYGVKD. The CDR3 length is 14 residues. This CDR3 is CAISLSTGRVEQYF.

V is TRBV5-1 and J is TRBJ2-7; TCRdb names TRBD2, which stays unverified in the absence of DNA. Germline V gives CDR1 SGHRS, CDR2 YFSETQ. The CDR3 has 15 amino acids. CDR3 residues: CASSQFSGRPYEQYF.

The chain uses TRBV5-1 and TRBJ1-3; as DNA is missing, the TRBD1 call by TCRdb cannot be tested. The CDR3 has 15 amino acids. CDR1 and CDR2 (germline): SGHRS, YFSETQ. The CDR3 reads CASSLRRGDGNTIYF.

The chain recombines TRBV12-3 or TRBV12-4 with TRBJ2-3; checking the TCRdb D call of TRBD1 is not possible without DNA. The CDR3 is 15 amino acids. This CDR3 is CASRRDRAGPDTQYF.

V and J are TRBV12-3 or TRBV12-4 and TRBJ2-1; no DNA is available, so the TRBD2 call from TCRdb remains unchecked. This CDR3 has 13 amino acids. CDR3 loop: CASRTGASDEQFF.

The chain recombines TRBV14 with TRBJ1-3. Germline CDR1 and CDR2: SGHDN and FVKESK. This CDR3 is 15 amino acids long. The CDR3 loop reads CASSQGRRSGNTIYF.

V gene TRBV29-1 combines with J gene TRBJ1-1; no DNA is available, so the TRBD1 call from TCRdb remains unchecked. CDR1 SQVTM and CDR2 ANQGSEA come from the germline V gene. The CDR3 consists of 15 residues. The CDR3 sequence is CSVGAGWGMNTEAFF.

The gene calls are TRBV25-1 and TRBJ2-7; the D gene TCRdb calls, TRBD1, cannot be checked with no DNA. CDR1 MGHDK and CDR2 SYGVNS come from the germline V gene. The CDR3 contains 13 residues. The CDR3 sequence: CASSDGQDYHGYF.

This chain uses TRBV4-2 with TRBJ2-1; TCRdb proposes TRBD1, but this gene call is untestable without DNA. The germline V gene encodes CDR1 LGHNA and CDR2 YNFKEQ. The CDR3 has 15 amino acids. The CDR3: CASSQGTGVVNEQFF.

V and J are TRBV29-1 and TRBJ2-3; TCRdb proposes TRBD2, but this gene call is untestable without DNA. The CDR3 extends over 14 amino acids. Germline loops: CDR1 SQVTM, CDR2 ANQGSEA. The CDR3 sequence: CSVEKSAGQDTQYF.

The chain recombines TRBV6-5 with TRBJ2-1; TCRdb's assignment of TRBD2 cannot be checked, as there is no DNA. Germline assignment: CDR1 MNHEY and CDR2 SVGAGI. This CDR3 has 15 amino acids. The chain's CDR3 is CASSYPAGGRNEQFF.